This T cell receptor beta chain was sequenced in a study of T cells in Graves' hyperthyroidism and ophthalmopathy. Study in general: Peripheral blood specimens were obtained at initial diagnosis, prior to any treatment.

The hyperthyroidism patients had all been newly diagnosed, and their disease duration was under 2 months. Their ages ranged from 18 to 65 years. Around 10 ml of fresh peripheral blood supplied the PBMCs. Amplified TCR beta CDR3 regions derived from RNA transcripts. RT-PCR in the first round (using the HTBI primer set) targeted the TCR CDR3. TCRdb recomputed calls from the multiplex PCR reads with MiXCR, one row per CDR3 protein. This table holds approximately 330,000 distinct CDR3 sequences, around 23% found once. Study-level points and caveats: Researchers found most expanded thyroid clonotypes above 0.001 in blood as well.

With 2 bases removed from V and 1 base from J, the gap between germline ends came to 13 bases. Germline-derived CDR1 and CDR2 are LGHDT and YNNKEL (reference sequence). This CDR3 spans 16 amino acids. Note on this clonotype: Its antigen is still unknown.

This sequence was found in a woman between 45 and 65 years old with Graves' hyperthyroidism. Sequenced material: blood. The V call is TRBV3-1, the J call TRBJ2-3; the D is unclear. In nucleotides, the CDR3 is TGTGCCAGCAGCCAATGGTTGCCCTGGGGCACAGATACGCAGTATTTT. Its protein is CASSQWLPWGTDTQYF.